Detailed here is one T cell receptor (beta chain). Its antigen is not known. This sample is drawn from a study of OX40 agonist ivuxolimab in advanced cancers. Some clones are missing from TCRdb's copy, which holds only in-frame ones; the method was immunoSEQ multiplex PCR. In the table there are 35,000 to 40,000 clones, around nine tenths of which are singletons. General study findings and limits: It was not determined which antigens were specifically recognized by the peripheral T cells that had undergone clonal expansion.

The CDR3 runs to 15 residues. V lost 4 bases and J 0 bases, leaving 13 bases between the germline ends. Germline V gene data show CDR1 as SGDLS and CDR2 as YYNGEE. This clonotype was sampled from an adult with an advanced solid tumor such as melanoma, head and neck, liver or kidney cancer. The sample was CD4+ or CD8+ T cells sorted from blood, taken in a trial of the OX40 agonist ivuxolimab. The chain uses TRBV9 and TRBJ1-1; D gene unclear. The CDR3 DNA reads as TGTGCCAGCAGCCCTGAAGCGGTCATGAACACTGAAGCTTTCTTT. Translating it yields CASSPEAVMNTEAFF.